The 11 T cell receptor beta chains in this list originate from one sample, sequenced in a study of blood T cell repertoires in COVID-19. Repertoires were generated with immunoSEQ multiplex PCR, while TCRdb's copy carries only in-frame clones and drops some. The data hold fewer than 200,000 clones, with around 67% observed a single time. The source material was peripheral blood. All receptors come from a woman at least 80 years old with acute or convalescent COVID-19.

This clone was counted a few times. The genes are TRBV5-6 and TRBJ2-1, with D maybe TRBD2 (6 bases). CDR3 length: 16 amino acids. CDR1 and CDR2 (germline): SGHDT, YYEEEE. Trimming removed 7 bases at V and 8 bases at J, with 25 bases between. The CDR3 DNA is TGTGCCAGCCTTCGTTGGACGGGAGATTTAGCCCATGAGCAGTTCTTC. Amino acids: CASLRWTGDLAHEQFF.

This chain uses TRBV11-3 with TRBJ2-1, with TRBD2 as a possible D gene (6 bases). CDR3 length equals 15 residues. Per germline, CDR1 SGHNT and CDR2 YENEEA. Trimming took off 4 bases at V and 0 bases at J, with 10 bases between the two ends. In DNA, the CDR3 is TGTGCCAGCAGCTCGGATAGCGGCTCCTACAATGAGCAGTTCTTC. Protein sequence: CASSSDSGSYNEQFF.

This chain links TRBV14 with TRBJ1-4, with unresolved D. This CDR3 is built from 16 residues. Germline-derived CDR1 and CDR2 are SGHDN and FVKESK. V gave up 0 bases and J gave up 3 bases, with 11 bases separating them. The CDR3 nucleotides read TGTGCCAGCAGCCAAGACCGGTACCCCTCTAATGAAAAACTGTTTTTT. Translation: CASSQDRYPSNEKLFF. Full variable domain (missing parts from reference TRBV14 and TRBJ1-4): EAGVTQFPSHSVIEKGQTVTLRCDPISGHDNLYWYRRVMGKEIKFLLHFVKESKQDESGMPNNRFLAERTGGTYSTLKVQPAELEDSGVYFCASSQDRYPSNEKLFFGSGTQLSVL.

This clone was observed a few times. The gene calls are TRBV11-2 and TRBJ1-2; TRBD1 aligns across 7 bases. With V trimmed by 3 bases and J by 4 bases, 5 bases remained unmatched. The CDR3 spans 14 residues. Germline V gives CDR1 SGHAT, CDR2 FQNNGV. CDR3 residues: CASSLGQRSYGYTF. In DNA, the CDR3 is TGTGCCAGCAGCTTGGGACAGAGATCCTATGGCTACACCTTC.

This clone was counted between two and nine times. The gene calls are TRBV6-5 and TRBJ1-3; no clear D gene. Germline CDR1 and CDR2: MNHEY and SVGAGI. Trimming stripped 0 bases from V and 3 bases from J, with 9 bases between. The CDR3 extends over 15 amino acids. The CDR3 region has the DNA TGTGCCAGCAGTTACTCCCGGGTATATGGAAACACCATATATTTT. Amino acid sequence: CASSYSRVYGNTIYF.

CDR3 nucleotides: TGTGCCAGCAGCCCCCTAGGCCAGGGGAACTACGAGCAGTACTTC. The encoded protein is CASSPLGQGNYEQYF. The chain joins TRBV7-8 to TRBJ2-7, with D maybe TRBD1 (6 bases). Trimming took 5 bases from V and 3 from J, leaving 17 bases between them. Germline CDR1 and CDR2: SGHVS and FQNEAQ. CDR3 length equals 15 residues.

J is TRBJ1-2 and V is TRBV6-5; D is ambiguous. V was pared by 5 bases and J by 0 bases, with 13 bases between. The CDR3 covers 15 residues. Germline V gene data show CDR1 as MNHEY and CDR2 as SVGAGI. CDR3 protein: CASSTPGSANYGYTF. Here the CDR3 DNA reads TGTGCCAGCAGTACACCAGGTTCAGCTAACTATGGCTACACCTTC.

This rearrangement joins TRBV19 to TRBJ1-2; 8 nucleotides agree with TRBD1. Germline CDR1 is LNHDA and CDR2 is SQIVND (reference sequence). After removal of 5 bases from V and 4 bases from J, the junction contained 6 bases not matched to a gene. This CDR3 region has 14 residues. Written as DNA, the CDR3 is TGTGCCAGTAGTGAAGCGGACAGGGTCTATGGCTACACCTTC. As protein: CASSEADRVYGYTF. Variable domain in full (rest from reference TRBV19 and TRBJ1-2): DGGITQSPKYLFRKEGQNVTLSCEQNLNHDAMYWYRQDPGQGLRLIYYSQIVNDFQKGDIAEGYSVSREKKESFPLTVTSAQKNPTAFYLCASSEADRVYGYTFGSGTRLTVV.

A word on this clone: Other DNA sequences of this sample code for an identical CDR3. The chain has TRBV4-2 and TRBJ2-3, with 10 bases fitting TRBD2. The J segment lost 1 base and the V segment lost 4 bases, leaving 2 bases of the junction unmatched. Per the germline V gene, CDR1 is LGHNA and CDR2 is YNFKEQ. The CDR3 consists of 15 residues. Here the CDR3 DNA reads TGTGCCAGCAGCCCGGGGACTAGCGGCACAGATACGCAGTATTTT. Residues: CASSPGTSGTDTQYF.

This clone was observed many times. V and J are TRBV15 and TRBJ1-5; no clear D gene. Germline V gene data show CDR1 as LNHNV and CDR2 as YYDKDF (reference sequence). V lost 0 bases to trimming and J lost 7 bases, with 10 bases between them. The CDR3 covers 14 residues. The DNA of the CDR3 is TGTGCCACCAGCAGAGATACTGCGGGGCAGCCCCAGCATTTT. Protein sequence: CATSRDTAGQPQHF.

The chain couples TRBV2 to TRBJ2-6; TRBD1 matches at 12 bases. CDR1 is SNHLY, CDR2 FYNNEI, per germline. V was pared by 8 bases and J by 4 bases, with 3 bases of the junction left unmatched. This CDR3 region has 15 residues. The CDR3 loop reads CASSGQGAGANVLTF. Written as DNA, the CDR3 is TGTGCCAGCTCGGGACAGGGGGCGGGGGCCAACGTCCTGACTTTC.